This T cell receptor beta chain is from a study of shared clonotypes between healthy human individuals. Study-wide points: Sequencing of the sorted subsets was shown by rarefaction to be incomplete despite large depth. Shared clonotypes: about 4.6% naive CD4, around 3.5% naive CD8, around 2.4% memory CD4, about 0.41% memory CD8.

Turning to this clone: Its antigen remains unidentified. The same CDR3 also results from other DNA sequences found in this sample.

Each sample came from a Caucasian adult donor living in Nashville, Tennessee. Trimming stripped 0 bases from V and 7 bases from J, with 11 bases between. CDR3 length equals 14 residues. The germline gives CDR1 SGHRS, CDR2 YFSETQ. The assay ran at deep level. Repertoires were generated with immunoSEQ multiplex PCR, while TCRdb's copy carries only in-frame clones and drops some. Here the sample spans some 2.4 million clones, over 85% being singletons. The clonotype was recovered from a man in his late teens or twenties in good health. Some clones in this sample may be carry-over from other donors' samples. The V gene is TRBV5-1, the J gene TRBJ2-1; D unclear. Material: naive CD4+ T cells from PBMCs. Described subset: CD45RA+ positively selected. The CDR3: CASSLGPSGNEQFF. The CDR3 nucleotides read TGCGCCAGCAGCTTGGGCCCGTCCGGGAATGAGCAGTTCTTC.